These 30 T cell receptor beta chains were all obtained from the same sample, sequenced in a study of regulatory T cells in long-lasting Graves disease. Time point specified: persistent/refractory GD, antithyroid drugs over 5 years with positive TRAb. Extracted RNA from PBMCs served as the source of the TCR library. Through Arm-PCR of CDR3 regions and iRepertoire HTBI primers, TCR beta libraries were built. TCRdb itself ran the multiplex PCR reads through MiXCR, one entry per CDR3 protein. The sample includes a few hundred thousand distinct CDR3 sequences, 20% to 30% of them seen just once. This material consisted of peripheral blood mononuclear cells (PBMCs), taken when the disease was refractory, from a patient treated with antithyroid drugs. The receptors derive from a female donor with Graves disease.

As regards this clonotype: One end of the junction does not line up with germline, which may come from a read error. The chain recombines TRBV7-2 with TRBJ1-5; D is unresolved. The CDR3 loop spans 15 amino acids. Germline-derived CDR1 and CDR2 are SGHTA and FQGNSA. CDR3 nucleotides: TGTGCCAGCATCACCCGGGTTGGGAGCAATCAACCCCAGCATTTT. This gives the protein CASITRVGSNQPQHF.

The V call is TRBV6-2 or TRBV6-3, the J call TRBJ1-5, with a possible D match to TRBD1 (5 bases). This CDR3 is 18 amino acids long. Germline CDR1 reads MNHEY; CDR2 reads SVGEGT. The germline V and J ends were trimmed by 4 bases and 0 bases, with 19 bases remaining between them. The DNA of the CDR3 is TGTGCCAGCAGTTCTCACCCGACAGTAACCTATAGCAATCAGCCCCAGCATTTT. It yields the protein CASSSHPTVTYSNQPQHF.

Turning to this clonotype: A read error may be the cause here, since a much bigger clone is one base away. This chain connects TRBV6-1 to TRBJ1-2; the D gene is possibly TRBD1 (5 bases). This CDR3 region has 13 residues. Germline V lookup: CDR1 MNHNS, CDR2 SASEGT. V lost 8 bases, J lost 4 bases, and 14 bases lay in between. Here the CDR3 reads CASAENGAYGYTF. CDR3 coding DNA: TGTGCCAGCGCAGAGAACGGGGCCTATGGCTACACCTTC.

This clonotype appeared many times. The genes are TRBV2 and TRBJ2-4; no clear D gene. This CDR3 spans 16 amino acids. The V gene's germline CDR1 is SNHLY and CDR2 FYNNEI. V was pared by 2 bases and J by 3 bases, with 14 bases between. This chain's CDR3 is CASSERVGFVKNIQYF. The CDR3, as DNA: TGTGCCAGCAGTGAAAGGGTAGGGTTTGTCAAAAACATTCAGTACTTC.

The table lists this clonotype with many counts. The chain joins TRBV29-1 to TRBJ2-7; 12 nucleotides agree with TRBD2. The CDR3 spans 15 residues. V lost 6 bases to trimming and J lost 1 base; unmatched junction nucleotides: 7. Per germline, CDR1 SQVTM and CDR2 ANQGSEA. The CDR3 protein is CSVKIGTSGSYEQYF. In DNA form, the CDR3 reads TGCAGCGTAAAGATCGGGACTAGCGGGTCCTACGAGCAGTACTTC.

This clonotype was seen at least ten times. CDR3 protein: CSVLLLYEQYF. For the CDR3, the DNA is TGCAGCGTTCTACTGCTATACGAGCAGTACTTC. The chain has TRBV29-1 and TRBJ2-7; D not resolved. The germline V and J ends were trimmed by 5 bases and 4 bases, with 9 bases remaining between them. Germline loops: CDR1 SQVTM, CDR2 ANQGSEA. This CDR3 is 11 amino acids long.

The rearrangement uses TRBV6-6 and TRBJ2-2, with 15 bases lining up with TRBD2. Losses at the gene ends were 0 bases for V and 1 base for J; bases not matched to a gene: 6. Looked up from germline, CDR1 is MNHNY and CDR2 is SVGAGI (reference sequence). The CDR3 has 20 amino acids. CDR3 bases: TGTGCCAGCAGTTACTCGACGGGACTAGCGGGAGGCAGGAACACCGGGGAGCTGTTTTTT. It specifies CASSYSTGLAGGRNTGELFF.

This clonotype occurred a few times. This sequence joins TRBV29-1 and TRBJ2-5, with D perhaps matching TRBD1 or TRBD2 (6 bases each). The CDR3 loop spans 14 amino acids. Germline values: CDR1 SQVTM, CDR2 ANQGSEA. V shed 3 bases and J shed 5 bases, with 16 bases lying between them. CDR3 nucleotide sequence: TGCAGCGTTGACCTAGGGGGGATGGGGGAGACCCAGTACTTC. Translation gives CSVDLGGMGETQYF.

The chain links TRBV7-8 to TRBJ2-3; the match to TRBD2 covers 8 bases. The CDR3 is made up of 18 amino acids. The V gene end was trimmed by 4 bases and the J gene end by 3 bases; junction bases not matched to a gene: 15. Per the germline V gene, CDR1 is SGHVS and CDR2 is FQNEAQ. The CDR3 nucleotides are TGTGCCAGCAGCTCACCCGGGGGGGGCGGGAGAGGGACAGATACGCAGTATTTT. It is translated as CASSSPGGGGRGTDTQYF.

CDR3 coding DNA: TGTGCCAGCAGTGAAGCCCGACAGGGCACGATCGTATGGGGAGAGACCCAGTACTTC. This gives the protein CASSEARQGTIVWGETQYF. The chain employs TRBV25-1 and TRBJ2-5, with 7 bases that match TRBD1. J gave up 4 bases and V 2 bases, and 19 bases lay outside the gene matches. Germline V gene sequence: CDR1 MGHDK, CDR2 SYGVNS. The length of the CDR3 is 19 residues.

Ten or more counts support this clonotype. The V gene is TRBV29-1, the J gene TRBJ2-2; 7 bases match TRBD1. Per germline, CDR1 SQVTM and CDR2 ANQGSEA. V lost 8 bases, J lost 4 bases, and 10 bases stayed unmatched. The CDR3 has 14 amino acids. The CDR3 here is CSTRQGGTTGELFF. The CDR3 coding sequence is TGCAGCACCAGACAGGGCGGTACCACCGGGGAGCTGTTTTTT.

In its sample, this clonotype was seen many times. The chain joins TRBV6-1 to TRBJ1-1; tentatively, D is TRBD1 (5 bases). V lost 3 bases and J 0 bases, leaving 11 bases between the germline ends. Germline CDR1 is MNHNS and CDR2 is SASEGT. The CDR3 runs to 15 residues. In DNA, the CDR3 is TGTGCCAGCAGTGATTCCGGGGCCTTGAACACTGAAGCTTTCTTT. Amino acids: CASSDSGALNTEAFF.

This clonotype was detected ten times or more. This chain joins TRBV2 and TRBJ2-2; 7 bases match TRBD1. V dropped 10 bases and J dropped 1; count of bases not matched to a gene: 6. CDR3 length: 14 residues. Per germline, CDR1 SNHLY and CDR2 FYNNEI. The CDR3 DNA sequence: TGTGCCACCTATCGGGACAGGAACACCGGGGAGCTGTTTTTT. Translated, it gives CATYRDRNTGELFF. Looking up the rest from reference TRBV2 and TRBJ2-2 gives the full variable domain: EPEVTQTPSHQVTQMGQEVILRCVPISNHLYFYWYRQILGQKVEFLVSFYNNEISEKSEIFDDQFSVERPDGSNFTLKIRSTKLEDSAMYFCATYRDRNTGELFFGEGSRLTVL.

The gene calls are TRBV20-1 and TRBJ1-6; D possibly corresponds to TRBD1 (5 bases). The CDR3 covers 14 residues. The germline CDR1 and CDR2 sequences are DFQATT and SNEGSKA (reference sequence). Trimming pared 3 bases from V and 5 bases from J, leaving 11 bases between. DNA of the CDR3: TGCAGTGCTAGTTCTCAGGGAAATAATTCACCCCTCCACTTT. Amino acid sequence: CSASSQGNNSPLHF.

This clonotype was counted at least ten times. The junction does not match germline at one end; this may be a read error. The rearrangement joins TRBV6-2 or TRBV6-3 to TRBJ2-4; TRBD1 agrees at 8 bases. This CDR3 spans 14 amino acids. Germline CDR1 and CDR2: MNHEY and SVGEGT. The CDR3 here is CASSARAGQGGRSF. The CDR3 DNA reads TGTGCCAGCAGTGCCCGGGCTGGACAGGGCGGTCGAAGCTTC.

At least ten counts were recorded for this clonotype. This chain links TRBV12-3 or TRBV12-4 with TRBJ2-7; 11 bases match TRBD1. CDR3 length: 16 amino acids. Losses at the gene ends were 6 bases for V and 4 bases for J; bases not matched to a gene: 11. Here the CDR3 reads CASRGGQGGNLYEQYF. Here the CDR3 DNA reads TGTGCCAGCAGGGGGGGACAGGGGGGGAATTTATACGAGCAGTACTTC.

In its sample, this clonotype was seen a few times. The chain links TRBV7-2 to TRBJ1-3; 7 bases agree with TRBD1. CDR3 length equals 15 residues. Unmatched junction bases numbered 10, after V lost 4 bases and J lost 7 bases. Per germline, CDR1 SGHTA and CDR2 FQGNSA. The CDR3 region is CASSSRQGGRNTIYF. The CDR3, as DNA: TGTGCCAGCAGCTCGAGACAGGGAGGCCGGAACACCATATATTTT.

V and J are TRBV7-6 and TRBJ1-2; no firm D call. V gave up 5 bases and J gave up 7 bases, with 14 bases separating them. Germline V gene data show CDR1 as SGHVS and CDR2 as FNYEAQ. CDR3 length: 13 amino acids. CDR3 DNA: TGTGCCAGCAGCCCGGCCGCAGGCGGTGGCTACACCTTC. Protein: CASSPAAGGGYTF.

This clonotype was recorded at least ten times. The chain carries TRBV5-6 and TRBJ1-5, with D maybe TRBD1 (5 bases). The germline V gene encodes CDR1 SGHDT and CDR2 YYEEEE. The CDR3 covers 13 residues. Trimming removed 2 bases from V and 11 bases from J, with 14 bases in between. The CDR3 protein is CASSFGNQGTQHF. CDR3 nucleotide sequence: TGTGCCAGCAGCTTCGGCAACCAGGGAACCCAGCATTTT.

V and J are TRBV19 and TRBJ2-7, with 12 bases identical to TRBD2. CDR1 and CDR2 from the germline V gene are LNHDA and SQIVND (reference sequence). With 5 bases clipped from V and 2 bases from J, the junction kept 7 bases outside the gene matches. The CDR3 spans 16 residues. The CDR3 DNA follows: TGTGCCAGTAGTCAATGGACTAGCGGGACGGCCTACGAGCAGTACTTC. Translation: CASSQWTSGTAYEQYF.

The rearrangement joins TRBV12-3 or TRBV12-4 to TRBJ1-3, with 7 nucleotides matching TRBD1. The CDR3 has 17 amino acids. Trimming cost V 5 bases and J 0 bases; bases outside gene matches: 10. In DNA, the CDR3 is TGTGCCAGCAGTCCCCGGACAGGAGGGAACTCTGGAAACACCATATATTTT. It encodes CASSPRTGGNSGNTIYF.

The sample holds one count of this clonotype. A much larger clone lies one base from this, so it may be a read error. This rearrangement joins TRBV5-6 to TRBJ2-5; D gene unclear. The CDR3 is 14 residues long. Germline V lookup: CDR1 SGHDT, CDR2 YYEEEE. CDR3 sequence (DNA): TGTGCCGGCAGCCAGAAAAGCCCGACGGGGACCCAGTACTTC. Amino acid sequence: CAGSQKSPTGTQYF.

The chain carries TRBV3-1 and TRBJ2-2, with 15 bases lining up with TRBD2. Germline lookup yields CDR1 LGHDT and CDR2 YNNKEL (reference sequence). CDR3 length equals 17 residues. The ends lost 4 bases at V and 4 bases at J; junction bases unmatched: 4. CDR3 DNA sequence: TGTGCCAGCAGCCCCGGACTAGCGGGAGGGGCCACCGGGGAGCTGTTTTTT. Translation: CASSPGLAGGATGELFF.

In this sample, this clonotype turned up a few times. For the CDR3, the DNA is TGTGCCAGCAGCTGGGGACCGGGGTACACCGGGGAGCTGTTTTTT. It is translated as CASSWGPGYTGELFF. V and J are TRBV7-9 and TRBJ2-2; D is possibly TRBD1 or TRBD2 (5 bases each). The CDR3 runs to 15 residues. With 4 bases removed from V and 3 bases from J, the gap between germline ends came to 12 bases. Germline-derived CDR1 and CDR2 are SEHNR and FQNEAQ (reference sequence).

This clonotype has ten or more counts. This rearrangement joins TRBV30 to TRBJ2-7; D is unclear. The germline V gene has CDR1 GTSNPN and CDR2 SVGIG (reference sequence). V lost 0 bases to trimming and J lost 2 bases, with 11 bases between them. The CDR3 contains 14 residues. The CDR3 nucleotides read TGTGCCTGGAGTGTACTGTTAGGGCCCTACGAGCAGTACTTC. Its translation is CAWSVLLGPYEQYF.

This chain connects TRBV10-3 to TRBJ1-5; 11 bases match TRBD1. V was clipped by 9 bases and J by 4 bases; unmatched bases: 2. In germline, CDR1 is ENHRY, CDR2 SYGVKD. The CDR3 is 13 amino acids. CDR3 in amino acids: CAMGQGENQPQHF. CDR3 in DNA: TGTGCCATGGGACAGGGGGAGAATCAGCCCCAGCATTTT.

This chain connects TRBV18 to TRBJ1-1, with a tentative D call TRBD1 (6 bases). The ends were cut back, 6 bases at V and 4 bases at J, with 12 bases in the middle. The V gene's germline CDR1 is KGHSH and CDR2 LQKENI. The CDR3 length is 13 residues. This CDR3 is CASSTGMGTEAFF. CDR3 DNA sequence: TGTGCCAGCTCTACAGGGATGGGCACTGAAGCTTTCTTT.

This chain links TRBV5-1 with TRBJ1-1; D is possibly TRBD1 (6 bases). This CDR3 spans 13 amino acids. Germline V gene lookup returns CDR1 SGHRS and CDR2 YFSETQ. V was cut by 5 bases and J by 7 bases, with 15 bases left in between. DNA for the CDR3: TGCGCCAGCAGTTACGACAGGACGGGTGAAGCTTTCTTT. Amino acids: CASSYDRTGEAFF.

There are many counts of this clonotype. CDR3 amino acids: CASSYKNSYEQYF. CDR3 nucleotides: TGTGCCAGCAGTTACAAGAACTCCTACGAGCAGTACTTC. The chain combines TRBV6-5 with TRBJ2-7, with D unresolved. Trimming pared 2 bases from V and 0 bases from J, leaving 5 bases between. This CDR3 has 13 amino acids. CDR1 MNHEY and CDR2 SVGAGI come from the germline V gene.

This chain connects TRBV7-9 to TRBJ1-6; possible D gene TRBD1, 5 bases. Per germline, CDR1 SEHNR and CDR2 FQNEAQ (reference sequence). The CDR3 runs 15 residues. The V and J ends lost 5 bases and 1 base respectively, with 9 bases between them. The CDR3 region has the DNA TGTGCCAGCAGCCCAGGGACGTCCTATAATTCACCCCTCCACTTT. Translation: CASSPGTSYNSPLHF.